The 18 T cell receptor beta chains below were found in one sample sequenced in a study of T-cell memory formation after mild COVID-19. TCRdb fed the 5' RACE reads into MiXCR, producing one record per CDR3 protein. The profile shows roughly 610,000 distinct CDR3 sequences, 15% to 20% of them singletons. Sample: PBMCs or a T cell subset sorted from them (not recorded which). These TCRs come from an adult woman who had mild COVID-19 (a few samples of this study predate the infection). Cell type and time point are not known.

This clonotype was counted many times. The chain is built from TRBV3-1 and TRBJ2-7; 10 positions agree with TRBD1. The CDR3 covers 15 residues. Germline V gene data show CDR1 as LGHDT and CDR2 as YNNKEL (reference sequence). J lost 6 bases, V lost 3 bases, and 8 bases had no gene match. The CDR3 sequence: CASSHRDRGPGEQYF. The CDR3 DNA reads as TGTGCCAGCAGCCACCGGGACAGGGGTCCGGGCGAGCAGTACTTC.

The V and J genes are TRBV10-3 and TRBJ2-1; D might be TRBD1 or TRBD2, each matching 5 bases. Germline CDR1 reads ENHRY; CDR2 reads SYGVKD. V shed 6 bases and J shed 6 bases, with 12 bases lying between them. CDR3 length equals 13 residues. CDR3 DNA sequence: TGTGCCATCAGCCCGAATGGGGGCAATGAGCAGTTCTTC. Protein product: CAISPNGGNEQFF.

The table lists this clonotype with a few counts. This chain uses TRBV19 with TRBJ1-1; 8 nucleotides align to TRBD1. Per the germline V gene, CDR1 is LNHDA and CDR2 is SQIVND (reference sequence). The CDR3 spans 16 residues. V lost 5 bases, J lost 6 bases, and 14 bases stayed unmatched. The chain's CDR3 is CASSLGQGSKQAEAFF. The CDR3 region has the DNA TGTGCCAGTAGTTTAGGACAGGGCTCTAAACAGGCTGAAGCTTTCTTT.

There are many counts of this clonotype. The V gene is TRBV9, the J gene TRBJ1-1, with 7 positions matching TRBD1. Germline V gene sequence: CDR1 SGDLS, CDR2 YYNGEE. The V and J ends lost 0 bases and 4 bases, in that order; junction bases with no gene match: 3. The CDR3 totals 14 residues. The CDR3: CASSVAQGGTEAFF. The CDR3 region has the DNA TGTGCCAGCAGCGTAGCCCAGGGGGGCACTGAAGCTTTCTTT.

This clonotype was picked up a small number of times. J is TRBJ1-5 and V is TRBV5-6; tentative D call: TRBD1 (5 bases). The CDR3 sequence is 13 residues long. The V end lost 4 bases, the J end lost 11 bases, and 16 bases lay between the germline ends. In germline, CDR1 is SGHDT, CDR2 YYEEEE. Written as DNA, the CDR3 is TGTGCCAGCAGCACCCGGGACGGTCTGGCCCAGCATTTT. Translating it yields CASSTRDGLAQHF.

The V and J genes are TRBV4-1 and TRBJ1-2, with TRBD1 identical over 9 bases. J gave up 7 bases and V 3 bases, and 6 bases lay outside the gene matches. Germline-derived CDR1 and CDR2 are MGHRA and YSYEKL. This CDR3 is 14 amino acids long. This chain's CDR3 is CASSHPGTGSGYTF. In DNA, the CDR3 is TGCGCCAGCAGCCATCCCGGGACAGGGAGTGGCTACACCTTC.

This sequence joins TRBV11-1 and TRBJ2-7, with D perhaps being TRBD1 or TRBD2 (5 bases each). Germline CDR1 SGHAT, CDR2 FQDESV (reference sequence). The length of the CDR3 is 13 residues. Trimming shortened V by 7 bases and J by 6 bases, and 16 bases separated the two germline ends. The CDR3 DNA is TGTGCCAGCACCATGACTACAGGTGGCGAGCAGTACTTC. Amino acids: CASTMTTGGEQYF. The complete variable domain, with remaining parts taken from reference TRBV11-1 and TRBJ2-7, reads EAEVAQSPRYKITEKSQAVAFWCDPISGHATLYWYRQILGQGPELLVQFQDESVVDDSQLPKDRFSAERLKGVDSTLKIQPAELGDSAMYLCASTMTTGGEQYFGPGTRLTVT.

This clonotype was recorded a few times. The chain is built from TRBV12-3 or TRBV12-4 and TRBJ1-2; 10 nucleotides line up with TRBD1. The junction had 6 bases not matched to a gene; V was cut back by 5 bases and J by 6 bases. The CDR3 covers 14 residues. The chain's CDR3 is CASSPGDRGHGYTF. As DNA, the CDR3 is TGTGCCAGCAGTCCCGGCGACAGGGGGCATGGCTACACCTTC.

This chain joins TRBV5-4 and TRBJ1-6; no firm D call. Germline CDR1 and CDR2: SGHNT and YYREEE (reference sequence). The CDR3 is made up of 12 amino acids. The ends were cut back, 4 bases at V and 12 bases at J, with 11 bases in the middle. The CDR3 reads CASSQNRGPLHF. For the CDR3, the DNA is TGTGCCAGCAGCCAGAACCGGGGACCCCTCCACTTT.

The chain is built from TRBV29-1 and TRBJ1-4, with D hard to call. V was clipped by 4 bases and J by 5 bases, with 14 bases between them. CDR1 is SQVTM and CDR2 is ANQGSEA in the germline V gene. There are 14 residues in the CDR3. The CDR3 region is CSVVAGSSNEKLFF. Written as DNA, the CDR3 is TGCAGCGTTGTGGCAGGATCCTCAAATGAAAAACTGTTTTTT.

V is TRBV5-6 and J is TRBJ2-6; D unresolved. This CDR3 comprises 16 residues. The germline CDR1 and CDR2 sequences are SGHDT and YYEEEE. Trimming removed 4 bases at V and 4 bases at J, with 15 bases between. CDR3 sequence: CASSPLTGEGANVLTF. The DNA for the CDR3 is TGTGCCAGCAGCCCGCTCACCGGAGAAGGGGCCAACGTCCTGACTTTC.

This clonotype was recorded a few times. The chain is built from TRBV20-1 and TRBJ1-5; possibly TRBD1 for D (5 bases). Looked up from germline, CDR1 is DFQATT and CDR2 is SNEGSKA (reference sequence). Trimming stripped 3 bases from V and 10 bases from J, with 13 bases between. This CDR3 spans 12 amino acids. CDR3 in amino acids: CSASGFRGPQHF. CDR3 coding DNA: TGCAGTGCTAGTGGCTTTCGGGGCCCCCAGCATTTT.

This clonotype was counted a few times. The V call is TRBV18, the J call TRBJ2-5; no firm D call. In germline, CDR1 is KGHSH, CDR2 LQKENI. V gave up 2 bases and J gave up 1 base, with 14 bases separating them. The CDR3 covers 16 residues. The CDR3 DNA follows: TGTGCCAGCTCACCAAGGGCGTTCAGGTCCCAAGAGACCCAGTACTTC. This sequence encodes CASSPRAFRSQETQYF.

The rearrangement joins TRBV7-2 to TRBJ2-3; 7 bases map to TRBD2. The V and J ends lost 5 bases and 5 bases, in that order; junction bases with no gene match: 13. The CDR3 spans 16 residues. Germline V gene lookup returns CDR1 SGHTA and CDR2 FQGNSA. The CDR3: CASSGSKERGLDTQYF. The CDR3, as DNA: TGTGCCAGCAGCGGGTCGAAGGAGCGGGGATTAGATACGCAGTATTTT.

The rearrangement uses TRBV19 and TRBJ2-2, with D possibly TRBD1 on 6 matching bases. CDR1 is LNHDA, CDR2 SQIVND, per germline (reference sequence). This CDR3 region has 13 residues. Deletions cut 4 bases from V and 6 bases from J, with 9 bases between. The CDR3 loop is CASSTQGSGELFF. CDR3 DNA sequence: TGTGCCAGTAGTACACAGGGTTCCGGGGAGCTGTTTTTT.

This chain uses TRBV9 with TRBJ2-5; D unresolved. This CDR3 has 15 residues. V was shortened by 0 bases and J by 5 bases, with 14 bases between the two germline ends. Germline V gene sequence: CDR1 SGDLS, CDR2 YYNGEE. In DNA form, the CDR3 reads TGTGCCAGCAGCGTAGGTGCCCGGAGTGGGGAGACCCAGTACTTC. This gives the protein CASSVGARSGETQYF.

This clonotype was seen more than once but under ten times. The gene calls are TRBV7-9 and TRBJ2-5; 11 positions match TRBD2. The germline gives CDR1 SEHNR, CDR2 FQNEAQ (reference sequence). The CDR3 contains 15 residues. J was trimmed by 3 bases and V by 5 bases; bases with no gene match: 5. This CDR3 is CASSPEGLAEETQYF. CDR3 bases: TGTGCCAGCAGCCCGGAGGGACTAGCGGAAGAGACCCAGTACTTC.

This clonotype has just a few counts. The chain has TRBV29-1 and TRBJ1-4; tentative D call: TRBD1 (5 bases). Germline CDR1 SQVTM, CDR2 ANQGSEA. V lost 6 bases and J lost 0, with 17 bases in between. The CDR3 length is 16 residues. The CDR3 region is CSVARGTSSTNEKLFF. The CDR3 coding sequence is TGCAGCGTGGCCCGGGGGACGTCTTCAACTAATGAAAAACTGTTTTTT.